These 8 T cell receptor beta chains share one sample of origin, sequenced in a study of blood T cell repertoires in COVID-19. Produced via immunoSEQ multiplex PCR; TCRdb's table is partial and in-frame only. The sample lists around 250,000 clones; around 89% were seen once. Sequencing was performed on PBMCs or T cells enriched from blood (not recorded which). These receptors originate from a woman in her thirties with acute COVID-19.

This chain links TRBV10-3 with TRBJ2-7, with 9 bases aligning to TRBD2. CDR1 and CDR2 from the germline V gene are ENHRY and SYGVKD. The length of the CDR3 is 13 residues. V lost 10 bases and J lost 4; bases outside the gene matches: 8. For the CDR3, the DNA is TGTGCCAGCCGCCAGGGACTAGCATACGAGCAGTACTTC. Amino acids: CASRQGLAYEQYF.

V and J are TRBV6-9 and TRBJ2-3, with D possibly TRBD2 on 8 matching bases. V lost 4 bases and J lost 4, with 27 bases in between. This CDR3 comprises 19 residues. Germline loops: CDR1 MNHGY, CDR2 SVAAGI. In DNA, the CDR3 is TGTGCCAGCAGTTCGCGGCGTAGCGGGACAGCCGAAGTGGCAGATACGCAGTATTTT. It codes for CASSSRRSGTAEVADTQYF.

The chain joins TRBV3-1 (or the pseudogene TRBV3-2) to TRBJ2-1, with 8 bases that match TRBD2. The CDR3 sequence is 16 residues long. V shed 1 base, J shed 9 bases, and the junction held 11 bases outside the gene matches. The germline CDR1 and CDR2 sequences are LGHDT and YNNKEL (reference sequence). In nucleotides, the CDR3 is TGTGCCAGCAGCCAAGCGGGAGGGCCGTCGGTCAGTGAGCAGTTCTTC. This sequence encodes CASSQAGGPSVSEQFF.

As DNA, the CDR3 is TGTGCCAGTAGTATCACTCAGGCGCGTGAAGCTTTCTTT. It translates to CASSITQAREAFF. V gene TRBV19 combines with J gene TRBJ1-1; no clear D. This CDR3 spans 13 amino acids. Trimming cost V 3 bases and J 7 bases, with 12 bases left between them. Germline V gene lookup returns CDR1 LNHDA and CDR2 SQIVND (reference sequence).

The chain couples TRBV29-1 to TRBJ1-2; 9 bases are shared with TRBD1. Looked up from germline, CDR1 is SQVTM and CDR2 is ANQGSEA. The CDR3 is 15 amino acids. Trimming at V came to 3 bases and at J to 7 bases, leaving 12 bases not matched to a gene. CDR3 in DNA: TGCAGCGTTGATATTCAGGGACAGGGAGTTTTTGGCTACACCTTC. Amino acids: CSVDIQGQGVFGYTF.

The CDR3 sequence is CASSQVSQGLAGSTDTQYF. DNA for the CDR3: TGTGCCAGCAGCCAAGTATCTCAGGGACTAGCGGGCTCCACAGATACGCAGTATTTT. V gene TRBV3-1 (or the pseudogene TRBV3-2) combines with J gene TRBJ2-3; 12 bases are a match to TRBD2. Trimming took 1 base from V and 2 from J; bases not matched to a gene: 10. This CDR3 region has 19 residues. CDR1 LGHDT and CDR2 YNNKEL come from the germline V gene (reference sequence).

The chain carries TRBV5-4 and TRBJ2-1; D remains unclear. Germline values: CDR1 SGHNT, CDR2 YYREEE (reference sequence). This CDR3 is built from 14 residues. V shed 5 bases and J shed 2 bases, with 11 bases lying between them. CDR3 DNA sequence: TGTGCCAGCAGTTCCCGCAGCGCCTACAATGAGCAGTTCTTC. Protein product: CASSSRSAYNEQFF.

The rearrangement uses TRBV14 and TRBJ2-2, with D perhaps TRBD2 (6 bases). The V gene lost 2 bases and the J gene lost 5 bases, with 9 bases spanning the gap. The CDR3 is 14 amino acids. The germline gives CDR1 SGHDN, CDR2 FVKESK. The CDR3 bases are TGTGCCAGCAGCCAAAACAGCGGGACCGGGGAGCTGTTTTTT. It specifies CASSQNSGTGELFF. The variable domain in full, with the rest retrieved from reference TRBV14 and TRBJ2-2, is EAGVTQFPSHSVIEKGQTVTLRCDPISGHDNLYWYRRVMGKEIKFLLHFVKESKQDESGMPNNRFLAERTGGTYSTLKVQPAELEDSGVYFCASSQNSGTGELFFGEGSRLTVL.